Given below is one T cell receptor beta chain in context. Trimming shortened V by 3 bases and J by 8 bases, and 7 bases separated the two germline ends. The CDR3 contains 11 residues. The V gene's germline CDR1 is SNHLY and CDR2 FYNNEI. These data come from a study of shared clonotypes between healthy human individuals. The assay was immunoSEQ multiplex PCR, and TCRdb's table has in-frame clones only and misses some. This table has some 2,000,000 clones, almost 96% appearing once. The chain carries TRBV2 and TRBJ1-1; D remains ambiguous. The sequence was collected from a young man in good health. The sample was naive CD4+ T cells sorted from blood. Subset meaning: CD45RA+ positively selected. CDR3 amino acids: CASSEIREAFF. For the CDR3, the DNA is TGTGCCAGCAGTGAGATCCGGGAAGCTTTCTTT.